The 8 T cell receptor beta chains below were found in one sample sequenced in a study of cytomegalovirus exposure and HLA in healthy donors. Researchers ran the PCR with 60 Vbeta and 13 Jbeta primers. Only in-frame clones appear in the TCRdb table, and some are missing; sequencing was by immunoSEQ multiplex PCR. The table records around 150,000 clones, 70% to 90% of them present only once. The sample was PBMCs. The source of these receptors is a young man in good health and CMV-seropositive.

The genes are TRBV5-3 and TRBJ2-3; D is perhaps TRBD2 (5 bases). TRBV5-3 carries the ORF label, with uncertain function. Trimming took off 2 bases at V and 7 bases at J, with 20 bases between the two ends. This CDR3 is 16 amino acids long. The CDR3 DNA sequence: TGTGCCAGAAGCTTTTGTCGGGAAATGGGGTTTTATACGCAGTATTTT. Its translation is CARSFCREMGFYTQYF.

V and J are TRBV27 and TRBJ1-2; D is unresolved. The CDR3 is 11 amino acids. V lost 6 bases and J lost 6, with 8 bases in between. Germline V gives CDR1 MNHEY, CDR2 SMNVEV (reference sequence). The DNA for the CDR3 is TGTGCCAGCAGGACAAACAATGGCTACACCTTC. It yields the protein CASRTNNGYTF.

The CDR3: CASSLAGMLDSRYGYTF. CDR3 nucleotides: TGTGCCAGCAGCTTGGCGGGGATGCTAGACTCCCGCTATGGCTACACCTTC. This rearrangement joins TRBV5-5 to TRBJ1-2; D unclear. V lost 0 bases to trimming and J lost 4 bases, with 19 bases between them. CDR3 size: 17 residues. Germline CDR1 is SGHKS and CDR2 is YYEKEE (reference sequence).

The gene calls are TRBV5-1 and TRBJ2-3, with 8 nucleotides matching TRBD2. Looked up from germline, CDR1 is SGHRS and CDR2 is YFSETQ. This CDR3 spans 17 amino acids. The V and J ends lost 0 bases and 2 bases, in that order; junction bases with no gene match: 8. This chain's CDR3 is CASSLEPAGVPTDTQYF. CDR3 coding DNA: TGCGCCAGCAGCTTGGAACCAGCGGGGGTCCCCACAGATACGCAGTATTTT.

The chain has TRBV5-1 and TRBJ1-3; D gene unclear. V lost 0 bases, J lost 0 bases, and 10 bases lay in between. Germline-derived CDR1 and CDR2 are SGHRS and YFSETQ. This CDR3 is 16 amino acids long. Here the CDR3 reads CASSLANGYSGNTIYF. The CDR3, as DNA: TGCGCCAGCAGCTTGGCCAACGGGTACTCTGGAAACACCATATATTTT.

V and J are TRBV27 and TRBJ2-3, with D unresolved. The CDR3 runs to 13 residues. The V and J ends lost 3 bases and 6 bases respectively, with 10 bases between them. CDR1 and CDR2 (germline): MNHEY, SMNVEV (reference sequence). CDR3 nucleotide sequence: TGTGCCAGCAGTTTCTCCCAGTCGGATACGCAGTATTTT. Translated: CASSFSQSDTQYF.

This chain uses TRBV4-1 with TRBJ1-1, with a possible D match to TRBD1 (5 bases). The CDR3 totals 13 residues. Trimming cost V 3 bases and J 11 bases, with 16 bases left between them. Germline V gene lookup returns CDR1 MGHRA and CDR2 YSYEKL. The CDR3 sequence: CASSQTGTPRAFF. DNA of the CDR3: TGCGCCAGCAGCCAGACCGGGACTCCAAGGGCTTTCTTT.

A few counts support this clone. The genes are TRBV2 and TRBJ2-7; D is unclear. Trimming left V 3 bases short and J 6 bases short, with 6 bases between. There are 11 residues in the CDR3. Germline assignment: CDR1 SNHLY and CDR2 FYNNEI. This CDR3 reads CASSDYSEQYF. In DNA form, the CDR3 reads TGTGCCAGCAGTGACTATAGCGAGCAGTACTTC.